The 10 T cell receptor beta chains below were found in one sample sequenced in a study of T cell responses to AZD1222 COVID-19 vaccine. The protocol was immunoSEQ multiplex PCR, while the TCRdb copy is restricted to in-frame clones and leaves out a portion. The sample contains more than 100,000 clones, 80% to 90% of which appear only once. Sequenced material: peripheral blood, taken on day 0 of AZD1222 vaccination. The receptors originated from an adult in good health.

This chain links TRBV2 with TRBJ1-1; no reliable D call. V lost 5 bases and J lost 4, with 8 bases in between. This CDR3 spans 12 amino acids. Germline V gene lookup returns CDR1 SNHLY and CDR2 FYNNEI. The CDR3 here is CASSSQGTEAFF. The DNA of the CDR3 is TGTGCCAGCAGTTCCCAAGGCACTGAAGCTTTCTTT.

V usage is TRBV12-3 or TRBV12-4 and J usage is TRBJ1-5, with D maybe TRBD1 (5 bases). Trimming pared 6 bases from V and 0 bases from J, leaving 6 bases between. CDR3 length equals 13 residues. The CDR3 nucleotides are TGTGCCAGCAGAGACAGTAGCAATCAGCCCCAGCATTTT. The encoded protein is CASRDSSNQPQHF.

The rearrangement uses TRBV28 and TRBJ1-1; TRBD1 aligns across 7 bases. The V and J ends lost 2 bases and 1 base, in that order; junction bases with no gene match: 1. The germline V gene has CDR1 MDHEN and CDR2 SYDVKM. The CDR3 sequence is 14 residues long. The CDR3 protein is CASSLRQGNTEAFF. CDR3 nucleotides: TGTGCCAGCAGTTTACGACAGGGGAACACTGAAGCTTTCTTT.

V is TRBV6-5 and J is TRBJ1-1; a possible D gene is TRBD1 (6 bases). With 0 bases removed from V and 4 bases from J, the gap between germline ends came to 12 bases. Germline CDR1 reads MNHEY; CDR2 reads SVGAGI. The CDR3 contains 15 residues. Here the CDR3 reads CASSYSRSGATEAFF. The CDR3 DNA sequence: TGTGCCAGCAGTTACTCGAGGTCAGGGGCCACTGAAGCTTTCTTT.

The genes are TRBV24-1 and TRBJ2-3, with D unclear. Germline CDR1 is KGHDR and CDR2 is SFDVKD. The CDR3 is 12 amino acids. The germline V and J ends were trimmed by 5 bases and 6 bases, with 8 bases remaining between them. The CDR3 region has the DNA TGTGCCACCAGTGCCGGGCGGGATACGCAGTATTTT. This translates into CATSAGRDTQYF.

The chain employs TRBV20-1 and TRBJ2-7; possible D gene TRBD1, 5 bases. Germline CDR1 and CDR2: DFQATT and SNEGSKA (reference sequence). The V gene lost 3 bases and the J gene lost 2 bases, with 5 bases spanning the gap. The CDR3 is 11 residues long. In nucleotides, the CDR3 is TGCAGTGCTAGGGGGCCCTACGAGCAGTACTTC. Amino acids: CSARGPYEQYF.

V usage is TRBV7-9 and J usage is TRBJ2-7; 7 nucleotides match TRBD1. V was pared by 4 bases and J by 3 bases, with 6 bases of the junction left unmatched. This CDR3 comprises 14 residues. Germline assignment: CDR1 SEHNR and CDR2 FQNEAQ (reference sequence). The CDR3 loop is CASSSGTESYEQYF. CDR3 nucleotides: TGTGCCAGCAGCTCTGGGACAGAAAGCTACGAGCAGTACTTC.

A single count supports this clone. The V call is TRBV2, the J call TRBJ2-5; 8 bases are shared with TRBD2. Germline assignment: CDR1 SNHLY and CDR2 FYNNEI. This CDR3 is built from 15 residues. V lost 8 bases and J lost 5; bases outside the gene matches: 13. CDR3 in amino acids: CASRGASGRGETQYF. CDR3 nucleotides: TGTGCCAGCCGAGGGGCTAGCGGGCGGGGGGAGACCCAGTACTTC.

The chain combines TRBV7-2 with TRBJ2-7; 9 bases are shared with TRBD1. The length of the CDR3 is 15 residues. Germline V gives CDR1 SGHTA, CDR2 FQGNSA. Unmatched junction bases numbered 4, after V lost 1 base and J lost 3 bases. In DNA form, the CDR3 reads TGTGCCAGCAGCTTAGAACAGGGGGCAGGCTACGAGCAGTACTTC. The encoded protein is CASSLEQGAGYEQYF.

J is TRBJ1-1 and V is TRBV11-2; perhaps TRBD1 as D (5 bases). V shed 4 bases and J shed 5 bases, with 17 bases lying between them. The CDR3 length is 15 residues. CDR1 and CDR2 (germline): SGHAT, FQNNGV. This CDR3 is CASSSEGLPGTEAFF. The CDR3 nucleotides are TGTGCCAGCAGCTCAGAAGGGCTCCCAGGGACTGAAGCTTTCTTT.